The rows below give T cell receptor beta chains drawn from one sample of a study of human T cells and chemical hapten exposure. MiXCR was run by TCRdb on the RACE reads, yielding one entry per CDR3 protein. Of 300,000 to 400,000 distinct CDR3 sequences listed, around 7% are singletons. The specimen comprised whole blood, sampled in connection with sensitization to the hapten diphenylcyclopropenone (DPC). The receptors stem from a woman younger than 30 with alopecia areata. Some clones in this sample may be carry-over from other donors' samples. Each CDR3 is given with its conserved first and last residue. A D gene is named only where the DNA matches it firmly. Rows give clone size only sometimes, using once, few, many, or a class for an expanded clone.

V gene	J gene	D gene	clone size	CDR3 protein	CDR3 DNA
TRBV2	TRBJ1-6	.	few	CASSEARLGGVYNSPLHF	TGTGCCAGCAGTGAAGCGCGGCTGGGGGGGGTCTATAATTCACCCCTCCACTTT
TRBV5-6	TRBJ1-1	.	.	CASSLYLANTEAFF	TGTGCCAGCAGCTTGTACCTCGCGAACACTGAAGCTTTCTTT
TRBV5-5	TRBJ1-2	TRBD1	many	CASSPLGTGAFYGYTF	TGTGCCAGCAGCCCCTTAGGGACAGGGGCTTTCTATGGCTACACCTTC
TRBV5-1	TRBJ2-7	TRBD2	.	CASSLASGGAPYEQYF	TGCGCCAGCAGCTTGGCCAGCGGGGGGGCACCCTACGAGCAGTACTTC
TRBV7-3	TRBJ2-5	TRBD2	many	CASSPGQRGETQYF	TGTGCCAGCAGCCCGGGCCAGCGGGGAGAGACCCAGTACTTC
TRBV12-3/TRBV12-4	TRBJ2-1	.	many	CASNSGGTWTNEQFF	TGTGCCAGCAACTCCGGCGGGACCTGGACGAATGAGCAGTTCTTC
TRBV4-1	TRBJ2-4	TRBD2	.	CASSPGLAGGLVKNIQYF	TGCGCCAGCAGCCCCGGACTAGCGGGGGGGCTTGTCAAAAACATTCAGTACTTC
TRBV27	TRBJ2-6	.	few	CASSSRFSGANVLTF	TGTGCCAGCAGTTCAAGATTCTCTGGGGCCAACGTCCTGACTTTC
TRBV5-1	TRBJ1-3	TRBD1	.	CASSLEGGLGNTIYF	TGCGCCAGCAGCTTGGAAGGGGGCCTCGGAAACACCATATATTTT
TRBV4-3	TRBJ1-1	TRBD1	.	CASSQLRDSPNTEAFF	TGCGCCAGCAGCCAACTACGGGACAGTCCGAACACTGAAGCTTTCTTT
TRBV28	TRBJ1-2	TRBD1	few	CASSTLGQEFYGYTF	TGTGCCAGCAGTACTTTGGGACAGGAGTTCTATGGCTACACCTTC
TRBV12-3/TRBV12-4	TRBJ1-2	TRBD1	many	CASISIGQGGLGYTF	TGTGCCAGCATCTCTATCGGACAGGGAGGGCTTGGCTACACCTTC
TRBV10-3	TRBJ2-3	.	many	CAISGTSKLADTQYF	TGTGCCATCAGTGGAACTAGCAAATTAGCAGATACGCAGTATTTT
TRBV10-3	TRBJ1-6	.	.	CASSEDDNSPLHF	TGTGCCTCCTCTGAGGACGATAATTCACCCCTCCACTTT
TRBV29-1	TRBJ1-5	.	many	CSVVAGSNQPQHF	TGCAGCGTTGTGGCTGGTAGCAATCAGCCCCAGCATTTT
TRBV20-1	TRBJ1-5	.	.	CSRGLAGSNQPQHF	TGCAGTCGAGGGTTGGCAGGGAGCAATCAGCCCCAGCATTTT
TRBV5-1	TRBJ1-1	.	.	CASSLGSGNTEAFF	TGCGCCAGCAGCTTGGGGAGTGGGAACACTGAAGCTTTCTTT
TRBV20-1	TRBJ2-1	TRBD1	.	CSALDPTGDNEQFF	TGCAGTGCTCTAGATCCCACAGGGGACAATGAGCAGTTCTTC
TRBV7-2	TRBJ1-4	.	.	CASSTIGPWDEKLFF	TGTGCCAGCAGCACGATTGGTCCATGGGATGAAAAACTGTTTTTT
TRBV7-9	TRBJ2-1	.	few	CASSLALGDNEQFF	TGTGCCAGCAGCTTAGCTCTTGGGGACAATGAGCAGTTCTTC
TRBV2	TRBJ2-6	.	.	CASTSTGTRGANVLTF	TGTGCCAGCACCTCCACCGGGACGAGAGGGGCCAACGTCCTGACTTTC
TRBV7-2	TRBJ2-3	TRBD2	.	CASRSGLAGGHGTDTQYF	TGTGCCAGCAGGTCGGGACTAGCGGGGGGGCATGGCACAGATACGCAGTATTTT
TRBV6-1	TRBJ1-3	TRBD1	few	CASRTGGATGNTIYF	TGTGCCAGCAGGACAGGGGGCGCAACTGGAAACACCATATATTTT
TRBV12-3/TRBV12-4	TRBJ1-1	.	many	CASSKDRNTEAFF	TGTGCCAGCAGCAAGGACAGGAACACTGAAGCTTTCTTT
TRBV7-3	TRBJ1-1	TRBD1	few	CASSLRALGQGAEAFF	TGTGCCAGCAGCCTGCGCGCCCTAGGACAGGGGGCTGAAGCTTTCTTT
TRBV4-1	TRBJ1-6	.	few	CASSQGQAGNSPLHF	TGCGCCAGCAGCCAAGGCCAGGCAGGGAACTCACCCCTCCACTTT
TRBV3-1	TRBJ2-3	.	many	CASSQDPASVTQYF	TGTGCCAGCAGCCAAGATCCGGCGTCAGTTACGCAGTATTTT
TRBV7-2	TRBJ2-1	.	few	CASSSVRGSSYNEQFF	TGTGCCAGCAGCTCTGTACGGGGGAGCTCCTACAATGAGCAGTTCTTC
TRBV19	TRBJ2-2	.	few	CASSIATGELFF	TGTGCCAGTAGTATAGCTACAGGGGAGCTGTTTTTT
TRBV27	TRBJ1-4	TRBD1	few	CASSLSGQGTTTNEKLFF	TGTGCCAGCAGTTTATCAGGACAGGGCACTACAACTAATGAAAAACTGTTTTTT
TRBV2	TRBJ1-4	.	.	CASSAVTGGDEKLFF	TGTGCCAGCAGTGCGGTGACAGGTGGCGATGAAAAACTGTTTTTT
TRBV3-1	TRBJ2-3	TRBD2	many	CASSQELQAGGETDTQYF	TGTGCCAGCAGCCAAGAACTCCAAGCGGGGGGGGAAACAGATACGCAGTATTTT
TRBV28	TRBJ2-1	TRBD2	many	CARLAGTNEQFF	TGTGCCCGACTAGCGGGGACAAATGAGCAGTTCTTC
TRBV13	TRBJ2-1	.	few	CASSLRGSTYNEQFF	TGTGCCAGCAGCTTAAGAGGGAGTACCTACAATGAGCAGTTCTTC
TRBV5-1	TRBJ1-5	.	few	CASSLESGDGQPQHF	TGCGCCAGCAGCTTGGAGTCAGGGGATGGTCAGCCCCAGCATTTT
TRBV20-1	TRBJ1-2	TRBD1	.	CSARTDRGNYGYTF	TGCAGTGCTAGAACCGACAGGGGGAACTATGGCTACACCTTC
TRBV12-3/TRBV12-4	TRBJ2-7	.	few	CASSPRAVFYEQYF	TGTGCCAGCAGTCCTAGAGCAGTATTCTACGAGCAGTACTTC
TRBV6-2/TRBV6-3	TRBJ2-1	.	many	CASSRDSGLPEQFF	TGTGCCAGCAGTCGGGACAGCGGGCTTCCTGAGCAGTTCTTC
TRBV12-3/TRBV12-4	TRBJ1-1	.	.	CASSLGWGSEAFF	TGTGCCAGCAGTTTGGGTTGGGGTTCTGAAGCTTTCTTT
TRBV12-3/TRBV12-4	TRBJ2-3	TRBD2	many	CASKSGGRDTQYF	TGTGCCAGCAAAAGCGGGGGGCGGGATACGCAGTATTTT
TRBV7-8	TRBJ1-2	.	many	CASSSRDNYGYTF	TGTGCCAGCAGCTCTAGAGATAACTATGGCTACACCTTC
TRBV2	TRBJ2-5	TRBD1	many	CASSVGRGRIETQYF	TGTGCCAGCAGTGTAGGTAGGGGGCGAATCGAGACCCAGTACTTC
TRBV12-3/TRBV12-4	TRBJ2-5	.	few	CASRPTTGAQETQYF	TGTGCCAGCAGACCAACCACCGGGGCCCAAGAGACCCAGTACTTC
TRBV6-2/TRBV6-3	TRBJ1-5	TRBD1	few	CASSHRDRGQRVSNQPQHF	TGTGCCAGCAGTCACCGGGACAGGGGGCAGCGAGTGAGCAATCAGCCCCAGCATTTT
TRBV27	TRBJ2-1	TRBD2	many	CASRTAGLAGKSSYNEQFF	TGTGCCAGCAGGACGGCGGGACTAGCGGGGAAGAGCTCCTACAATGAGCAGTTCTTC
TRBV5-1	TRBJ2-7	.	few	CASSVGDPNYEQYF	TGCGCCAGCAGCGTAGGGGACCCGAACTACGAGCAGTACTTC
TRBV19	TRBJ2-1	.	.	CASSIDGPTTLKNEQFF	TGTGCCAGTAGTATAGATGGCCCGACAACCCTAAAAAATGAGCAGTTCTTC
TRBV24-1	TRBJ2-2	.	few	CATSEGTQNTGELFF	TGTGCCACCAGTGAAGGGACTCAAAACACCGGGGAGCTGTTTTTT
TRBV19	TRBJ2-1	.	many	CASSKRRGASYNEQFF	TGTGCCAGTAGTAAGAGACGGGGGGCCTCCTACAATGAGCAGTTCTTC
TRBV14	TRBJ2-7	.	few	CASSQPTGGGEQYF	TGTGCCAGCAGCCAGCCCACCGGGGGAGGCGAGCAGTACTTC